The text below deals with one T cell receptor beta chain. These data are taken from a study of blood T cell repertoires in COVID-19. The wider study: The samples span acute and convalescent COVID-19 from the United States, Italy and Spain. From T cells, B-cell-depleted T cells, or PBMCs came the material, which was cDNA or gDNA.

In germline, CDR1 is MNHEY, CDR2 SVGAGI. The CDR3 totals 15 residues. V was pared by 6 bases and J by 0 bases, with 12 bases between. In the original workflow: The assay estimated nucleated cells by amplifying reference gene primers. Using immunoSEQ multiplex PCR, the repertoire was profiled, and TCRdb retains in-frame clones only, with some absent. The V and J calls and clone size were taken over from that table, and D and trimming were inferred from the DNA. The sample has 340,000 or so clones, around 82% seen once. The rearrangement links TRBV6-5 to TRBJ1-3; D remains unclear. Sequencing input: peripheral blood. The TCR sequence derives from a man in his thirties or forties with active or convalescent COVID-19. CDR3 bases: TGTGCCAGCAGCCCAATCGAGAGCTCTGGAAACACCATATATTTT. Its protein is CASSPIESSGNTIYF.